These 25 T cell receptor beta chains were all obtained from the same sample, sequenced in a study of blood T cell repertoires in COVID-19. Assay used: immunoSEQ multiplex PCR; TCRdb lists only in-frame clones, some missing. The sample has tens of thousands of clones, about 83% seen once. The material sequenced was peripheral blood. These TCRs come from a human donor in a cohort sampled during active COVID-19.

CDR3 amino acids: CASSRGTGSNNQPQHF. In nucleotides, the CDR3 is TGTGCCAGTAGTAGGGGCACAGGGTCGAACAATCAGCCCCAGCATTTT. This chain uses TRBV19 with TRBJ1-5, with D tentatively TRBD1 (6 bases). V was cut by 4 bases and J by 3 bases, with 16 bases left in between. This CDR3 has 16 residues. Germline lookup yields CDR1 LNHDA and CDR2 SQIVND (reference sequence). The full variable domain, rest sourced from reference TRBV19 and TRBJ1-5, is DGGITQSPKYLFRKEGQNVTLSCEQNLNHDAMYWYRQDPGQGLRLIYYSQIVNDFQKGDIAEGYSVSREKKESFPLTVTSAQKNPTAFYLCASSRGTGSNNQPQHFGDGTRLSIL.

J is TRBJ2-1 and V is TRBV11-3; D is uncertain. Germline CDR1 is SGHNT and CDR2 is YENEEA. The germline V and J ends were trimmed by 5 bases and 8 bases, with 13 bases remaining between them. This CDR3 has 13 residues. CDR3 sequence (DNA): TGTGCCAGCAGCCCCGGCCCCGCGGATGAGCAGTTCTTC. Its translation: CASSPGPADEQFF.

The chain employs TRBV7-9 and TRBJ2-1; 13 bases agree with TRBD2. Germline V gives CDR1 SEHNR, CDR2 FQNEAQ (reference sequence). Losses at the gene ends were 5 bases for V and 4 bases for J; bases not matched to a gene: 14. This CDR3 comprises 19 residues. The CDR3 loop reads CASSLRTSGRMGGYNEQFF. The CDR3 region has the DNA TGTGCCAGCAGCCTAAGGACTAGCGGGAGAATGGGGGGATACAATGAGCAGTTCTTC.

V and J are TRBV2 and TRBJ2-2; 13 positions match TRBD2. The CDR3 totals 15 residues. The junction had 2 bases not matched to a gene; V was cut back by 8 bases and J by 2 bases. Germline loops: CDR1 SNHLY, CDR2 FYNNEI. The CDR3 loop is CASGTSGVNTGELFF. The CDR3 nucleotides are TGTGCCAGCGGGACTAGCGGGGTCAACACCGGGGAGCTGTTTTTT.

V usage is TRBV19 and J usage is TRBJ2-7; 7 bases line up with TRBD1. Germline values: CDR1 LNHDA, CDR2 SQIVND (reference sequence). The CDR3 is 15 residues long. The V segment lost 4 bases and the J segment 3 bases; nucleotides outside the gene matches: 9. The DNA for the CDR3 is TGTGCCAGTAGTAGATCCGGGACAGAGATCTACGAGCAGTACTTC. Protein: CASSRSGTEIYEQYF.

The rearrangement links TRBV6-5 to TRBJ2-1, with D perhaps matching TRBD2 (6 bases). The CDR3 spans 14 residues. Germline CDR1 reads MNHEY; CDR2 reads SVGAGI. The V and J ends lost 7 bases and 6 bases respectively, with 16 bases between them. In DNA form, the CDR3 reads TGTGCCAGCAACCGGGACTCATTTCGCAATGAGCAGTTCTTC. Its protein is CASNRDSFRNEQFF.

The CDR3 DNA reads TGTGCCAGCAGCTCTCGACTAGCGGGGGGCATGCGAAAAGAGACCCAGTACTTC. This sequence encodes CASSSRLAGGMRKETQYF. This sequence joins TRBV7-2 and TRBJ2-5; TRBD2 agrees at 13 bases. The germline CDR1 and CDR2 sequences are SGHTA and FQGNSA. The CDR3 has 18 amino acids. Trimming removed 4 bases from V and 3 bases from J; junction bases left unmatched: 11. Full variable domain (remainder filled in from reference TRBV7-2 and TRBJ2-5): GAGVSQSPSNKVTEKGKDVELRCDPISGHTALYWYRQSLGQGLEFLIYFQGNSAPDKSGLPSDRFSAERTGGSVSTLTIQRTQQEDSAVYLCASSSRLAGGMRKETQYFGPGTRLLVL.

The chain couples TRBV6-5 to TRBJ1-3; D uncertain. Germline lookup yields CDR1 MNHEY and CDR2 SVGAGI. V gave up 0 bases and J gave up 3 bases, with 9 bases separating them. This CDR3 contains 15 residues. The CDR3 coding sequence is TGTGCCAGCAGTTACTCGAGGGCTCGTGGAAACACCATATATTTT. Its translation is CASSYSRARGNTIYF.

The chain carries TRBV7-2 and TRBJ2-5, with 12 bases matching TRBD2. V lost 6 bases and J lost 5; bases outside the gene matches: 4. Germline lookup yields CDR1 SGHTA and CDR2 FQGNSA. The CDR3 length is 14 residues. In DNA, the CDR3 is TGTGCCAGCAGAACTAGCGGGGGGTCGGAGACCCAGTACTTC. It encodes CASRTSGGSETQYF. Filled out from reference TRBV7-2 and TRBJ2-5, the complete variable domain reads GAGVSQSPSNKVTEKGKDVELRCDPISGHTALYWYRQSLGQGLEFLIYFQGNSAPDKSGLPSDRFSAERTGGSVSTLTIQRTQQEDSAVYLCASRTSGGSETQYFGPGTRLLVL.

This chain uses TRBV3-1 (or the pseudogene TRBV3-2) with TRBJ1-2; D call uncertain. The CDR3 totals 13 residues. CDR1 LGHDT and CDR2 YNNKEL come from the germline V gene (reference sequence). V dropped 1 base and J dropped 4 bases, with 7 bases sitting between them. The CDR3 region has the DNA TGTGCCAGCAGCCAAGTTGCGAGCTATGGCTACACCTTC. It encodes CASSQVASYGYTF.

The chain carries TRBV3-1 (or the pseudogene TRBV3-2) and TRBJ2-7; D gene ambiguous. The CDR3 sequence is 12 residues long. V was shortened by 1 base and J by 7 bases, with 8 bases between the two germline ends. The germline V gene has CDR1 LGHDT and CDR2 YNNKEL (reference sequence). CDR3 sequence: CASSQGSEEQYF. In DNA form, the CDR3 reads TGTGCCAGCAGCCAAGGGTCGGAGGAGCAGTACTTC.

The chain uses TRBV6-4 and TRBJ1-5, with 7 bases lining up with TRBD1. The germline CDR1 and CDR2 sequences are MRHNA and SNTAGT. The CDR3 spans 13 residues. V gave up 5 bases and J gave up 5 bases; unmatched junction bases: 3. CDR3 sequence: CASSPDRDQPQHF. The DNA of the CDR3 is TGTGCCAGCAGTCCCGACAGGGATCAGCCCCAGCATTTT.

This rearrangement joins TRBV21-1 to TRBJ1-1; the table's D call, TRBD1, was not checked against the DNA. TRBV21-1 has pseudogene status. The CDR3 is 20 residues long. This CDR3 is CASSALIPGQGRLMNTEAFF. CDR3 sequence (DNA): TGTGCCAGCAGCGCGCTTATCCCGGGACAGGGGAGGTTAATGAACACTGAAGCTTTCTTT.

This chain uses TRBV5-6 with TRBJ2-3, with a weak D call TRBD2 (5 bases). This CDR3 spans 16 amino acids. With 4 bases removed from V and 0 bases from J, the gap between germline ends came to 15 bases. Per germline, CDR1 SGHDT and CDR2 YYEEEE. The chain's CDR3 is CASSQQRSASTDTQYF. CDR3 coding DNA: TGTGCCAGCAGCCAGCAGCGGAGCGCTAGCACAGATACGCAGTATTTT.

The V gene is TRBV11-3, the J gene TRBJ2-7, with 8 positions matching TRBD1. Germline-derived CDR1 and CDR2 are SGHNT and YENEEA. The CDR3 runs to 14 residues. With V trimmed by 5 bases and J by 3 bases, 6 bases remained unmatched. The CDR3 DNA is TGTGCCAGCAGCCCAGGGGGCTCCCACTACGAGCAGTACTTC. Protein: CASSPGGSHYEQYF.

The chain couples TRBV15 to TRBJ1-5; 7 bases are a match to TRBD1. This CDR3 region has 18 residues. Trimming cost V 0 bases and J 2 bases; bases outside gene matches: 10. Germline V gives CDR1 LNHNV, CDR2 YYDKDF (reference sequence). CDR3 nucleotides: TGTGCCACCAGCAGAGATGGATTCGGGCAGGGGGGCAATCAGCCCCAGCATTTT. This gives the protein CATSRDGFGQGGNQPQHF.

V and J are TRBV2 and TRBJ1-5; D gene ambiguous. The CDR3 is made up of 15 amino acids. Germline V gives CDR1 SNHLY, CDR2 FYNNEI. The germline V and J ends were trimmed by 3 bases and 0 bases, with 9 bases remaining between them. CDR3 region: CASSESVNSNQPQHF. The CDR3 bases are TGTGCCAGCAGTGAGTCGGTAAATAGCAATCAGCCCCAGCATTTT.

V and J are TRBV24-1 and TRBJ2-2; TRBD2 agrees at 12 bases. The V segment lost 4 bases and the J segment 3 bases; nucleotides outside the gene matches: 5. The CDR3 length is 17 residues. CDR1 is KGHDR and CDR2 is SFDVKD in the germline V gene. DNA for the CDR3: TGTGCCACCAGTGACCGACTAGCGGGAGTTGACACCGGGGAGCTGTTTTTT. Its translation: CATSDRLAGVDTGELFF.

This clone was counted a few times. The chain uses TRBV7-9 and TRBJ2-2; 7 bases line up with TRBD1. From germline, CDR1 is SEHNR and CDR2 FQNEAQ (reference sequence). The CDR3 is 14 residues long. Trimming removed 7 bases from V and 1 base from J; junction bases left unmatched: 3. The DNA of the CDR3 is TGTGCCAGCACCCGACAGGGGAACACCGGGGAGCTGTTTTTT. It encodes CASTRQGNTGELFF.

This clone was picked up one time. The chain joins TRBV18 to TRBJ1-2; D is perhaps TRBD1 (6 bases). Trimming left V 7 bases short and J 2 bases short, with 14 bases between. This CDR3 has 14 amino acids. Germline V gene sequence: CDR1 KGHSH, CDR2 LQKENI. This chain's CDR3 is CASFTDTGNYGYTF. Written as DNA, the CDR3 is TGTGCCAGCTTCACCGATACAGGGAACTATGGCTACACCTTC.

The chain is built from TRBV4-1 and TRBJ1-2; D gene ambiguous. The CDR3 spans 16 residues. With 1 base removed from V and 0 bases from J, the gap between germline ends came to 12 bases. The germline gives CDR1 MGHRA, CDR2 YSYEKL. CDR3 in DNA: TGCGCCAGCAGCCAAGTCCCAGGATTCACTAACTATGGCTACACCTTC. Amino acids: CASSQVPGFTNYGYTF.

V usage is TRBV3-1 (or the pseudogene TRBV3-2) and J usage is TRBJ2-5; 11 nucleotides match TRBD1. V dropped 4 bases and J dropped 1; count of bases not matched to a gene: 5. Germline V gene lookup returns CDR1 LGHDT and CDR2 YNNKEL (reference sequence). The CDR3 consists of 16 residues. The CDR3 sequence: CASSPGTGGSQETQYF. The CDR3 region has the DNA TGTGCCAGCAGCCCCGGGACAGGGGGGAGCCAAGAGACCCAGTACTTC.

The chain uses TRBV19 and TRBJ2-7; D possibly corresponds to TRBD1 (6 bases). V was trimmed by 4 bases and J by 6 bases, leaving 16 bases between them. The CDR3 contains 14 residues. CDR1 LNHDA and CDR2 SQIVND come from the germline V gene (reference sequence). CDR3 DNA sequence: TGTGCCAGTAGTAAAACAGGGCCAGGTGGCGAGCAGTACTTC. Its translation is CASSKTGPGGEQYF.

The chain employs TRBV3-1 (or the pseudogene TRBV3-2) and TRBJ2-5; maybe TRBD1 (5 bases). The length of the CDR3 is 18 residues. V was cut by 2 bases and J by 0 bases, with 19 bases left in between. The germline CDR1 and CDR2 sequences are LGHDT and YNNKEL (reference sequence). The CDR3 DNA reads TGTGCCAGCAGCCAACTACCGGTACAGGAGCGAGACCAAGAGACCCAGTACTTC. Translating it yields CASSQLPVQERDQETQYF.

This chain links TRBV6-2 or TRBV6-3 with TRBJ2-7; 7 bases line up with TRBD1. CDR3 size: 15 residues. V gave up 4 bases and J gave up 7 bases; unmatched junction bases: 13. Germline V gene lookup returns CDR1 MNHEY and CDR2 SVGEGT. CDR3 nucleotides: TGTGCCAGCAGTTCGGGGCAGGGGGTCGGCAGGGAGCAGTACTTC. This gives the protein CASSSGQGVGREQYF.